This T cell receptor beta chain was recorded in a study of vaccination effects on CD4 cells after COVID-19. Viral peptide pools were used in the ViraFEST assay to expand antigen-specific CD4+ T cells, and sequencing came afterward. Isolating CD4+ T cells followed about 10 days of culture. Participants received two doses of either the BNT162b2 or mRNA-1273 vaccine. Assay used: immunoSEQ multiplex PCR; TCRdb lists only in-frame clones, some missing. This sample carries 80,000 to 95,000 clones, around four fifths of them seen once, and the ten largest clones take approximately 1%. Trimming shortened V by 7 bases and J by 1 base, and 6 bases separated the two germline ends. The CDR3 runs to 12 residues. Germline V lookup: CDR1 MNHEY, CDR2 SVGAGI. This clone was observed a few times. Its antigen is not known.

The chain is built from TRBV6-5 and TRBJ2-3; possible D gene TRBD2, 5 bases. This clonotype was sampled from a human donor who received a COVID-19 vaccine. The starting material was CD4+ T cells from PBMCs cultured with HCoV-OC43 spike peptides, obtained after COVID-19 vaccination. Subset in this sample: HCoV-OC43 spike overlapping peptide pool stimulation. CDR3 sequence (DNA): TGTGCCAGCACGCGGGGCACAGATACGCAGTATTTT. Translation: CASTRGTDTQYF.